The present entry profiles one TCR beta chain with its context. This clonotype was counted only a few times. Its antigen specificity is not known. No base quality information exists; no much larger clone differs at one position. According to the germline V gene, CDR1 reads MGHDK and CDR2 reads SYGVNS. Reading from cysteine to phenylalanine, the CDR3 counts 14 amino acids. Only CDR3 DNA remains: 42 bases, in frame from the first base. The junction shows trimming of 3 bases on V and 7 bases on J, plus 16 bases between the germline ends. The library was built by means of 5' RACE. Sequencing took place on an Illumina HiSeq 2500. A second PCR of about 7 to 12 cycles was run with a J-beta primer mix and a sample-barcoded 5' primer. A template-switch 5' adaptor carrying 12 random nucleotides introduced a unique molecular identifier onto each TCR beta cDNA molecule. At least 2.5 million CDR3-containing paired-end reads were obtained from each sample. The Mint cDNA synthesis kit, primed by a TRBC-specific oligonucleotide, was used to synthesize first-strand cDNA from all RNA. After uracil-DNA glycosylase treatment, a first 18-cycle PCR used universal primers M1SS and BC2_uni_R on all cDNA. The authors' pipeline ran thus. Each sample was normalized by randomly selecting 1 million high-quality reads, each carrying a distinct molecular identifier. Reads sharing molecular identifiers were discarded rather than binned into consensus sequences. MiTCR, with a Q25 quality threshold and the strictest error-elimination algorithm, was used for CDR3 identification, clonotype clustering and error correction. Lower-bound total TCR beta diversity was estimated with a nonparametric unseen species model using Euler transformation. The public reads were run again by TCRdb, first through fastp at Q25 and then through MiXCR, and only productive beta chains were kept. Entries that share a CDR3 protein sequence are merged under the most common genes and DNA. These V and J calls originate from TCRdb's pipeline instead of the authors' own analysis. The sample profile shows under 2,000,000 distinct CDR3 sequences; just under 50% of them were found once. The top ten hold approximately 2.1% of the sample.

The entry originates in a study of blood T cells in healthy people across ages (dated by TCRdb to the mid-2010s). General notes on the study: In model experiments, template switching captured roughly one uniquely barcoded TCR beta cDNA molecule for every two T cells. The study measured age-related changes in TCR beta repertoire diversity using deep sequencing normalized with unique cDNA molecular identifiers. The donors were split into four age groups: young (average around 16 years), middle-aged (about 40), aged (roughly 60) and long-lived (about 82). To avoid experimental bias, donors of different ages were distributed randomly across sequencing lanes. The study analyzed two additional independent replicas of 1 million unique cDNA reads from the same blood draw for two donors, one aged 18 to 29 and one aged 80 or older. On the study overall, not on this receptor specifically: Bulk unsorted PBMC profiling prevented conclusive comparison of naive and antigen-experienced compartments. Compared with the aged group, the long-lived group had more naive CD4+ T cells, fewer expanded clones and increased TCR diversity, suggesting age selection. Because donor CMV infection status was unknown, age-related changes in expanded clonotypes were potentially confounded. Total diversity estimates from one million sequenced T cells were considered lower bounds and underestimates. As age increased, observed TCR beta diversity per million T cells dropped in a roughly linear way, and a significant reduction was already evident by age 40. Observed TCR beta diversity correlated strongly with the percentage of naive T cells measured by flow cytometry.

The approximately 41 donors, aged roughly 6 to 100 years, were systemically healthy Caucasian individuals from Russia. Each donor gave roughly 11 milliliters of peripheral blood, drawn into EDTA-treated Vacutainer tubes. Ficoll-Paque density-gradient centrifugation was used to isolate PBMCs, with at least 7 million per sample. Trizol reagent was used to extract total RNA from the PBMCs, yielding at least 5 micrograms per sample. For every donor, an aliquot of PBMCs went through flow cytometry to measure the percentages of naive CD45RAhigh/CD27high T cells. Sequencing was performed on blood. This receptor was identified in a woman aged 40 to 49 in good health. The chain is encoded by TRBV25-1 joined to TRBJ2-7; TRBD1 is perhaps the D gene, given 5 matching bases. The CDR3 loop reads CASSEVGANGEQYF. The sequence in DNA is TGTGCCAGCAGTGAGGTAGGGGCCAATGGTGAGCAGTACTTC.